The 20 T cell receptor beta chains given below trace back to one sample, sequenced in a study of blood T cells in healthy people across ages. Together with a sample-barcoded 5' primer, a J-beta primer mix was included in a second PCR lasting about 7 to 11 cycles. MiXCR, run by TCRdb on the 5' RACE reads, gives a single entry per CDR3 protein. The sample contains about a million distinct CDR3 sequences, about 53% of which appear only once. Sequencing was carried out using blood. The receptors derive from a woman in her sixties in good health.

J is TRBJ2-3 and V is TRBV12-3 or TRBV12-4; D perhaps matches TRBD2 (5 bases). V was shortened by 2 bases and J by 6 bases, with 18 bases between the two germline ends. The CDR3 contains 16 residues. The DNA of the CDR3 is TGTGCCAGCAGTTTAAAGGCTCTAGTGGGAGCCGATACGCAGTATTTT. Translating gives CASSLKALVGADTQYF.

This clonotype was seen a few times. The genes are TRBV5-5 and TRBJ2-7; no reliable D call. Germline CDR1 is SGHKS and CDR2 is YYEKEE (reference sequence). This CDR3 is built from 15 residues. Trimming left V 2 bases short and J 2 bases short, with 14 bases between. This chain's CDR3 is CASSFPDRRAYEQYF. The CDR3, as DNA: TGTGCCAGCAGCTTCCCGGACCGACGAGCCTACGAGCAGTACTTC. Full variable domain (rest looked up from reference TRBV5-5 and TRBJ2-7): DAGVTQSPTHLIKTRGQQVTLRCSPISGHKSVSWYQQVLGQGPQFIFQYYEKEERGRGNFPDRFSARQFPNYSSELNVNALLLGDSALYLCASSFPDRRAYEQYFGPGTRLTVT.

CDR3: CASFPSPDRTNTEAFF. CDR3 bases: TGTGCCAGCTTCCCGTCCCCCGACAGGACGAACACTGAAGCTTTCTTT. The J gene is TRBJ1-1, the V gene TRBV6-7; a weak D match, TRBD1 (6 bases). TRBV6-7 is given ORF status, its function remaining uncertain. The length of the CDR3 is 16 residues. With 8 bases removed from V and 1 base from J, the gap between germline ends came to 20 bases.

The chain joins TRBV7-6 to TRBJ2-1; D may correspond to TRBD1 or TRBD2 (5 bases each). CDR1 SGHVS and CDR2 FNYEAQ come from the germline V gene. The V end lost 3 bases, the J end lost 6 bases, and 12 bases lay between the germline ends. The CDR3 has 14 residues. CDR3 loop: CASSLGREINEQFF. Written as DNA, the CDR3 is TGTGCCAGCAGCTTGGGCAGGGAGATCAATGAGCAGTTCTTC.

About this clonotype itself: Since a much larger clone is just one base distant, this may be a read error. The chain carries TRBV4-2 and TRBJ1-2; D call uncertain. This CDR3 has 13 amino acids. The germline gives CDR1 LGHNA, CDR2 YNFKEQ. CDR3 protein: CVSSPDLAGGYTF. DNA for the CDR3: TGTGTCAGCAGCCCCGACCTGGCTGGAGGCTACACCTTC.

The CDR3 DNA sequence: TGCAGTGCTAGAGCCCTCACCAATTCACAGGGGGCAATTCGCAATGAGCAGTTCTTC. Encoded protein: CSARALTNSQGAIRNEQFF. The J gene is TRBJ2-1, the V gene TRBV20-1, with 9 bases fitting TRBD1. Losses at the gene ends were 1 base for V and 6 bases for J; bases not matched to a gene: 19. CDR1 and CDR2 from the germline V gene are DFQATT and SNEGSKA (reference sequence). The CDR3 totals 19 residues.

This chain connects TRBV3-1 to TRBJ2-1; TRBD1 matches 7 bases. Trimming removed 3 bases from V and 5 bases from J; junction bases left unmatched: 4. This CDR3 comprises 14 residues. Germline V gene sequence: CDR1 LGHDT, CDR2 YNNKEL (reference sequence). The CDR3 DNA is TGTGCCAGCAGCCAGGGGGACAGCAACAATGAGCAGTTCTTC. This translates into CASSQGDSNNEQFF.

In its sample, this clonotype was seen a few times. The rearrangement uses TRBV29-1 and TRBJ2-7; TRBD2 matches at 7 bases. Germline V CDR1 and CDR2: SQVTM, ANQGSEA. The CDR3 sequence is 13 residues long. Unmatched junction bases numbered 9, after V lost 4 bases and J lost 6 bases. CDR3 sequence reads: CSVASGGGGEQYF. As DNA, the CDR3 is TGCAGCGTTGCTTCGGGAGGAGGAGGCGAGCAGTACTTC.

The V and J genes are TRBV16 and TRBJ2-5; 7 positions match TRBD1. The CDR3 extends over 16 amino acids. The germline gives CDR1 KGHSY, CDR2 FQNENV. Germline trimming cut 1 base from V and 2 bases from J; bases unmatched to any gene: 7. In DNA, the CDR3 is TGTGCCAGCAGCCAATTGGCCGCGGACAGGCAAGAGACCCAGTACTTC. As protein: CASSQLAADRQETQYF. Supplemented by reference TRBV16 and TRBJ2-5, the full variable domain reads GEEVAQTPKHLVRGEGQKAKLYCAPIKGHSYVFWYQQVLKNEFKFLISFQNENVFDETGMPKERFSAKCLPNSPCSLEIQATKLEDSAVYFCASSQLAADRQETQYFGPGTRLLVL.

V usage is TRBV27 and J usage is TRBJ2-1; the D gene could be TRBD1 or TRBD2 (5 bases each). CDR1 is MNHEY and CDR2 is SMNVEV in the germline V gene (reference sequence). The CDR3 is 16 residues long. Trimming took 4 bases from V and 8 from J, leaving 21 bases between them. CDR3: CASSYSSGTRLYEQFF. For the CDR3, the DNA is TGTGCCAGCAGTTATTCATCCGGGACCCGGCTCTATGAGCAGTTCTTC.

V gene TRBV7-2 combines with J gene TRBJ2-1, with 7 bases fitting TRBD2. The CDR3 length is 13 residues. From germline, CDR1 is SGHTA and CDR2 FQGNSA. J gave up 6 bases and V 9 bases, and 8 bases lay outside the gene matches. The CDR3 region is CASSGLVSNEQFF. In nucleotides, the CDR3 is TGTGCCAGTTCAGGACTAGTAAGCAATGAGCAGTTCTTC.

V gene TRBV7-9 combines with J gene TRBJ1-2; unclear D gene. The V end was cut by 7 bases, the J end by 3 bases, with 12 bases between. CDR1 and CDR2 (germline): SEHNR, FQNEAQ (reference sequence). The CDR3 is 13 amino acids. CDR3 nucleotides: TGTGCCAGCACCTCGACTGGGGACTATGGCTACACCTTC. This gives the protein CASTSTGDYGYTF.

The chain couples TRBV7-3 to TRBJ2-3; D is perhaps TRBD2 (6 bases). The CDR3 totals 18 residues. The V and J ends lost 5 bases and 3 bases respectively, with 24 bases between them. In germline, CDR1 is SGHTA, CDR2 FQGTGA. CDR3 protein: CASSLSGRPPSRTDTQYF. The CDR3 bases are TGTGCCAGCAGCCTTTCTGGGAGGCCACCATCGCGGACAGATACGCAGTATTTT.

This clonotype occurred many times. V and J are TRBV6-5 and TRBJ2-7; either TRBD1 or TRBD2 may fit D (5 bases each). Germline V gene data show CDR1 as MNHEY and CDR2 as SVGAGI. V shed 2 bases and J shed 6 bases, with 5 bases lying between them. The CDR3 runs to 11 residues. CDR3 amino acids: CASSYGGEQYF. CDR3 sequence (DNA): TGTGCCAGCAGTTACGGGGGCGAGCAGTACTTC.

The J gene is TRBJ1-5, the V gene TRBV27, with 8 nucleotides matching TRBD1. CDR3 size: 19 residues. Trimming at V came to 7 bases and at J to 3 bases, leaving 20 bases not matched to a gene. Germline CDR1 reads MNHEY; CDR2 reads SMNVEV (reference sequence). CDR3 region: CASIVDPFRDRKSNQPQHF. The CDR3, as DNA: TGTGCCAGCATCGTAGACCCCTTCCGGGACAGGAAATCCAATCAGCCCCAGCATTTT.

The V call is TRBV4-2, the J call TRBJ2-4; 9 nucleotides match TRBD1. The J call could be wrong; TRBJ2-7 is a better fit for the DNA end. The CDR3 has 17 amino acids. Germline CDR1 and CDR2: LGHNA and YNFKEQ. The CDR3 reads CASSQAGGPDRGHEQYF. CDR3 bases: TGTGCCAGCAGCCAAGCAGGAGGACCGGACAGGGGCCACGAGCAGTACTTC.

Regarding this clonotype: A much larger clone is a single base away; this may be a read error. The J gene is TRBJ2-3, the V gene TRBV4-3; TRBD2 is a possible D gene (5 bases). The length of the CDR3 is 16 residues. Deletions cut 4 bases from V and 0 bases from J, with 14 bases between. Germline V CDR1 and CDR2: LGHNA, YSLEER. CDR3 bases: TGCGCCAGCAGCCGGGGAGTAGGTGGGAGCACAGATACGCAGTATTTT. Translating gives CASSRGVGGSTDTQYF.

This chain joins TRBV12-5 and TRBJ1-2; weak D call: TRBD1 (6 bases). The CDR3 consists of 16 residues. In germline, CDR1 is LGHNT, CDR2 FRNRAP. Deletions cut 7 bases from V and 5 bases from J, with 23 bases between. CDR3 sequence: CASALSQGIAWYGYTF. CDR3 DNA sequence: TGTGCTAGTGCCTTGTCACAGGGAATAGCATGGTATGGCTACACCTTC.

Comment on this clonotype: One junction end does not reproduce the germline sequence, and a read error may be involved. This chain connects TRBV18 to TRBJ2-5; a weak D match, TRBD1 (8 bases). Looked up from germline, CDR1 is KGHSH and CDR2 is LQKENI. The CDR3 contains 16 residues. The CDR3 sequence is CASSRQGSAGVETQYF. DNA for the CDR3: TGTGCCAGCTCCAGACAGGGGAGCGCGGGAGTAGAGACCCAGTACTTT.

The V call is TRBV5-6, the J call TRBJ1-5; 7 bases align to TRBD1. The V gene end was trimmed by 4 bases and the J gene end by 3 bases; junction bases not matched to a gene: 7. This CDR3 is 15 amino acids long. From germline, CDR1 is SGHDT and CDR2 YYEEEE. The CDR3 loop reads CASSGGQAHNQPQHF. The DNA for the CDR3 is TGTGCCAGCAGCGGAGGACAGGCCCACAATCAGCCCCAGCATTTT.